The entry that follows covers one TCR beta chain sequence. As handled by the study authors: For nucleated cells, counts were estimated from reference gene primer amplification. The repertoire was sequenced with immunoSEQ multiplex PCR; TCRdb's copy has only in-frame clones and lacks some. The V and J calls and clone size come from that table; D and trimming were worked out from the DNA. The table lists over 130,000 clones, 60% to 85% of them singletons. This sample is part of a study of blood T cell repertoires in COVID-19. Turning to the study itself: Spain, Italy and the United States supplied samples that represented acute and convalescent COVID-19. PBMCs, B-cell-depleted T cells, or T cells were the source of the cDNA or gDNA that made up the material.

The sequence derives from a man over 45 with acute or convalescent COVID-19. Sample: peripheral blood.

CDR3 sequence: CASSYSYTTRDYGYTF. The CDR3 DNA follows: TGTGCCAGCAGTTACTCGTATACTACCAGGGACTATGGCTACACCTTC. The rearrangement links TRBV6-2 or TRBV6-3 to TRBJ1-2; the D gene is possibly TRBD1 (5 bases). The CDR3 is 16 residues long. V lost 0 bases, J lost 3 bases, and 14 bases lay in between. Germline assignment: CDR1 MNHEY and CDR2 SVGEGT.